One and the same sample provided the 18 T cell receptor beta chains below, sequenced in a study of blood T cells in healthy people across ages. Sample-barcoded 5' priming and a J-beta primer mix drove a second PCR of 7 to 11 cycles. MiXCR was run by TCRdb on the 5' RACE reads, yielding one entry per CDR3 protein. The sample shows roughly 1 million distinct CDR3 sequences, around 27% of them seen only once. These data were also reused for a study on T cells of mothers and their children.

Sequenced input: blood. These receptors were collected from a girl aged 2 to 9 in good health.

V and J are TRBV12-5 and TRBJ2-1; no reliable D call. From germline, CDR1 is LGHNT and CDR2 FRNRAP. The CDR3 spans 19 residues. V was cut by 0 bases and J by 7 bases, with 25 bases left in between. CDR3 nucleotide sequence: TGTGCTAGTGGTTTGGTACTTCCTCTCAAAAATAGACTCCATAATGAGCAGTTCTTC. Its translation: CASGLVLPLKNRLHNEQFF. Using reference TRBV12-5 and TRBJ2-1 for the parts outside the CDR3, the full variable domain is DARVTQTPRHKVTEMGQEVTMRCQPILGHNTVFWYRQTMMQGLELLAYFRNRAPLDDSGMPKDRFSAEMPDATLATLKIQPSEPRDSAVYFCASGLVLPLKNRLHNEQFFGPGTRLTVL.

This sequence joins TRBV24-1 and TRBJ1-2, with 10 positions matching TRBD1. In germline, CDR1 is KGHDR, CDR2 SFDVKD. V lost 3 bases, J lost 8 bases, and 5 bases stayed unmatched. The CDR3 is 14 amino acids. The CDR3 loop is CATSDDDRGRGYTF. The CDR3 DNA reads TGTGCCACCAGTGATGATGACAGGGGGCGAGGCTACACCTTC.

This clonotype was detected a few times. The rearrangement links TRBV9 to TRBJ2-5, with a weak D call TRBD2 (6 bases). The better agreement between TRBJ2-1 and the DNA end casts doubt on the J call. The germline V gene has CDR1 SGDLS and CDR2 YYNGEE. This CDR3 region has 16 residues. In DNA form, the CDR3 reads TGTGCCAGCAGCGTGCTAGCGAGCAGTACTAGCAATGAGCAGTTCTTC. It is translated as CASSVLASSTSNEQFF.

This clonotype occurred a few times. J is TRBJ2-7 and V is TRBV20-1, with 7 bases lining up with TRBD2. Trimming at V came to 6 bases and at J to 4 bases, leaving 9 bases not matched to a gene. The CDR3 loop spans 13 amino acids. Germline assignment: CDR1 DFQATT and CDR2 SNEGSKA (reference sequence). Here the CDR3 reads CSATGTIDYEQYF. The DNA of the CDR3 is TGCAGTGCGACCGGGACTATAGATTACGAGCAGTACTTC.

V gene TRBV12-3 or TRBV12-4 combines with J gene TRBJ2-2; D remains unclear. Trimming took off 4 bases at V and 4 bases at J, with 13 bases between the two ends. CDR3 size: 15 residues. The CDR3 nucleotides are TGTGCCAGCAGTTCGGCAAACCACATCACCGGGGAGCTGTTTTTT. This sequence encodes CASSSANHITGELFF.

In this sample, this clonotype turned up a few times. DNA of the CDR3: TGTGCCAGCAGCAAGGGGCTAGCGGGAGGGCGAGAGACCCAGTACTTC. It yields the protein CASSKGLAGGRETQYF. This sequence joins TRBV28 and TRBJ2-5, with 12 bases lining up with TRBD2. Unmatched junction bases numbered 9, after V lost 6 bases and J lost 4 bases. The CDR3 has 16 amino acids. Germline CDR1 reads MDHEN; CDR2 reads SYDVKM.

This clonotype turned up a few times. V usage is TRBV28 and J usage is TRBJ2-2; 9 positions agree with TRBD1. The trim removed 4 bases at V and 10 bases at J, leaving 13 bases unmatched. Looked up from germline, CDR1 is MDHEN and CDR2 is SYDVKM. The CDR3 extends over 16 amino acids. CDR3 sequence (DNA): TGTGCCAGCAGTTCCCGCCGGACAGGGGCCCAGGAGGAGCTGTTTTTT. Translation gives CASSSRRTGAQEELFF.

This clonotype was seen a few times. DNA for the CDR3: TGCAGCGTTGAAGTTCTAGCGGGAGGCGAGCAGTACTTC. Translation gives CSVEVLAGGEQYF. This rearrangement joins TRBV29-1 to TRBJ2-5; 11 nucleotides align to TRBD2. The DNA end is a closer match to TRBJ2-7, so the J assignment may be wrong. This CDR3 has 13 residues. Germline lookup yields CDR1 SQVTM and CDR2 ANQGSEA.

J is TRBJ2-1 and V is TRBV19; TRBD1 matches at 8 bases. Germline CDR1 LNHDA, CDR2 SQIVND (reference sequence). Unmatched junction bases numbered 8, after V lost 6 bases and J lost 10 bases. The CDR3 sequence is 13 residues long. CDR3: CASSPQGVGEQFF. The CDR3 bases are TGTGCCAGTAGCCCACAGGGGGTGGGGGAGCAGTTCTTC.

This clonotype was recorded many times. The rearrangement links TRBV5-6 to TRBJ1-1; D ambiguous. The CDR3 has 13 amino acids. CDR1 is SGHDT and CDR2 is YYEEEE in the germline V gene. Trimming pared 2 bases from V and 0 bases from J, leaving 5 bases between. The CDR3 nucleotides read TGTGCCAGCAGCTTCGACCTGAACACTGAAGCTTTCTTT. Translation gives CASSFDLNTEAFF.

The J gene is TRBJ2-7, the V gene TRBV7-8; 8 bases match TRBD1. Germline trimming cut 1 base from V and 5 bases from J; bases unmatched to any gene: 10. There are 16 residues in the CDR3. Germline loops: CDR1 SGHVS, CDR2 FQNEAQ. The CDR3 is CASSLVDRVEKDEQYF. For the CDR3, the DNA is TGTGCCAGCAGCTTAGTGGACAGGGTAGAGAAGGACGAGCAGTACTTC. The entire variable domain, with the rest obtained from reference TRBV7-8 and TRBJ2-7, is as follows: GAGVSQSPRYKVAKRGQDVALRCDPISGHVSLFWYQQALGQGPEFLTYFQNEAQLDKSGLPSDRFFAERPEGSVSTLKIQRTQQEDSAVYLCASSLVDRVEKDEQYFGPGTRLTVT.

This clonotype was detected once. The chain combines TRBV11-2 with TRBJ1-2, with D tentatively TRBD1 (5 bases). V gave up 2 bases and J gave up 2 bases, with 12 bases separating them. The CDR3 extends over 15 amino acids. Germline CDR1 is SGHAT and CDR2 is FQNNGV. The CDR3 DNA follows: TGTGCCAGCAGCTTATTGAGTGGGGCCAACTATGGCTACACCTTC. Protein: CASSLLSGANYGYTF.

The J gene is TRBJ2-5, the V gene TRBV20-1, with TRBD2 matching over 8 bases. Matching the DNA end better, TRBJ2-1 makes the J call doubtful. The CDR3 runs 15 residues. The germline V gene encodes CDR1 DFQATT and CDR2 SNEGSKA (reference sequence). CDR3 loop: CSARAAGGLFDEQFF. Here the CDR3 DNA reads TGCAGTGCTAGAGCTGCGGGGGGCCTATTCGATGAGCAGTTCTTC.

The gene calls are TRBV7-9 and TRBJ2-7; the match to TRBD1 covers 8 bases. V trimming: 5 bases; J trimming: 6 bases; junction bases outside the gene matches: 9. CDR1 is SEHNR and CDR2 is FQNEAQ in the germline V gene (reference sequence). This CDR3 region has 14 residues. The CDR3 DNA sequence: TGTGCCAGCAGCACAGGGGGGCAGAGGTCCGAGCAGTACTTC. Protein product: CASSTGGQRSEQYF.

V gene TRBV12-5 combines with J gene TRBJ1-3; D ambiguous. Germline CDR1 and CDR2: LGHNT and FRNRAP. Deletions cut 0 bases from V and 3 bases from J, with 3 bases between. There are 13 residues in the CDR3. CDR3 sequence reads: CASGLVGGNTIYF. Written as DNA, the CDR3 is TGTGCTAGTGGTTTGGTTGGTGGAAACACCATATATTTT.

This clonotype was detected only a few times. V usage is TRBV2 and J usage is TRBJ1-2; D not certain. Trimming took 9 bases from V and 2 from J, leaving 13 bases between them. Germline CDR1 is SNHLY and CDR2 is FYNNEI. This CDR3 comprises 13 residues. The CDR3 nucleotides are TGTGCCAGGTCAGGCTCTCAAAACTATGGCTACACCTTC. Its protein product is CARSGSQNYGYTF.

This clonotype was detected only a few times. A much larger clonotype is one base distant, so this may be a read error. The J gene is TRBJ2-3, the V gene TRBV4-3, with D perhaps matching TRBD2 (5 bases). Germline CDR1 reads LGHNA; CDR2 reads YSLEER. The CDR3 totals 16 residues. V lost 4 bases and J lost 0, with 14 bases in between. The CDR3 DNA sequence: TGCGCCAGCAGCCTAGATACGGGGTCGAGCACAGATACGCAGTATTTT. This gives the protein CASSLDTGSSTDTQYF.

This clonotype was seen more than once but under ten times. This chain connects TRBV27 to TRBJ2-5; tentative D call: TRBD2 (5 bases). The DNA matches TRBJ2-1 better at its end, which makes the J call doubtful. Germline CDR1 and CDR2: MNHEY and SMNVEV (reference sequence). The CDR3 loop spans 13 amino acids. CDR3 in amino acids: CASSYGNYNEQFF. CDR3 sequence (DNA): TGTGCCAGCAGTTACGGGAATTACAATGAGCAGTTCTTC.